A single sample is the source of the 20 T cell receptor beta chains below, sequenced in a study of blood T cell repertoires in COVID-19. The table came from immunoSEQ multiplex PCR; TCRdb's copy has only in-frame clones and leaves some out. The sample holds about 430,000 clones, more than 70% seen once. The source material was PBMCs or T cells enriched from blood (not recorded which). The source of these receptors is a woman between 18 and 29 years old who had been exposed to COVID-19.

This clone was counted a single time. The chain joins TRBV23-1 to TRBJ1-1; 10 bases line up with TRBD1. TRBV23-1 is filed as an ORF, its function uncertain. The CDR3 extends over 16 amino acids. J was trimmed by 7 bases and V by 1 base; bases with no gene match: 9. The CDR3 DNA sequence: TGCGCCAGCAGTCAATTCCTTGACAGGGGGCTCGGTGAAGCTTTCTTT. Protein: CASSQFLDRGLGEAFF.

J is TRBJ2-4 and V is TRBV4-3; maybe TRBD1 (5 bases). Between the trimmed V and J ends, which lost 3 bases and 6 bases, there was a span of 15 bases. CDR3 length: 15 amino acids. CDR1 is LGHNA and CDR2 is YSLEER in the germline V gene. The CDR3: CASSQGTETANIQYF. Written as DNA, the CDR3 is TGCGCCAGCAGCCAGGGAACTGAGACAGCAAACATTCAGTACTTC.

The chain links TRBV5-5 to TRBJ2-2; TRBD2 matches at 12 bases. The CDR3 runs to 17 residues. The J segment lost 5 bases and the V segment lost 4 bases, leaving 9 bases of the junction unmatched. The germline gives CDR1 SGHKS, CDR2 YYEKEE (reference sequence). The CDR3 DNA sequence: TGTGCCAGCAGCGCTCTAGCGGGAGGGCTTGGAACCGGGGAGCTGTTTTTT. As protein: CASSALAGGLGTGELFF.

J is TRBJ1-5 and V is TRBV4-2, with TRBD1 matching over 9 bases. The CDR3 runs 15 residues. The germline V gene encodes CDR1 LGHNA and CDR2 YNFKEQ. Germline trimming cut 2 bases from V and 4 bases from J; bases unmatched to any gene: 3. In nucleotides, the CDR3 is TGTGCCAGCAGCCAAACAGGGGGCTGGAATCAGCCCCAGCATTTT. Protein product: CASSQTGGWNQPQHF.

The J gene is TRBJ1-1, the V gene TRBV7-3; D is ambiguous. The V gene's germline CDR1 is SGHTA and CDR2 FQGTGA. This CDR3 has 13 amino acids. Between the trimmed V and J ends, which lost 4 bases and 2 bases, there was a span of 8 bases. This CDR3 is CASSSERNTEAFF. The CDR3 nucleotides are TGTGCCAGCAGCTCTGAGCGAAACACTGAAGCTTTCTTT.

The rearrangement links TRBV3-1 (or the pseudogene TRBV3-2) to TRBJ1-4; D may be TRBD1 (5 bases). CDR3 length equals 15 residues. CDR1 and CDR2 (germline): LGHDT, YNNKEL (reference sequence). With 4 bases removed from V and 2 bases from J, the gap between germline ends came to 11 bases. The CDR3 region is CASSPYGATNEKLFF. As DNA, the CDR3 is TGTGCCAGCAGCCCCTATGGGGCGACTAATGAAAAACTGTTTTTT.

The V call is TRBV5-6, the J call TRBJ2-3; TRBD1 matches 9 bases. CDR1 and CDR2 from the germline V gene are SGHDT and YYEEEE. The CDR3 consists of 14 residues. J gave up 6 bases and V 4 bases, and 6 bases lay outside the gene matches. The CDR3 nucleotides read TGTGCCAGCAGCGCACAGGGGGCAGAGGATACGCAGTATTTT. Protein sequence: CASSAQGAEDTQYF.

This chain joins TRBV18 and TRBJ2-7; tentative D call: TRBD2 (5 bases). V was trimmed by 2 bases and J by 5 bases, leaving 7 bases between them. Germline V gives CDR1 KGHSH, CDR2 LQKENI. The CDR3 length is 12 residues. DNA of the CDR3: TGTGCCAGCTCACCAGAGGGAAACGAGCAGTACTTC. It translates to CASSPEGNEQYF. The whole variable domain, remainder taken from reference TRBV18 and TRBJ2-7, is NAGVMQNPRHLVRRRGQEARLRCSPMKGHSHVYWYRQLPEEGLKFMVYLQKENIIDESGMPKERFSAEFPKEGPSILRIQQVVRGDSAAYFCASSPEGNEQYFGPGTRLTVT.

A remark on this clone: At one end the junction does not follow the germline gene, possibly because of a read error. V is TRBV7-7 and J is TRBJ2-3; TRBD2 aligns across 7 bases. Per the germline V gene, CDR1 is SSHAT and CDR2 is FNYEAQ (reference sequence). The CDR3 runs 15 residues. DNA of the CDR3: TGTGCTAGCAGCTCAACTAGCGACCGCACAGATACGCAGTATTTT. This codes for CASSSTSDRTDTQYF.

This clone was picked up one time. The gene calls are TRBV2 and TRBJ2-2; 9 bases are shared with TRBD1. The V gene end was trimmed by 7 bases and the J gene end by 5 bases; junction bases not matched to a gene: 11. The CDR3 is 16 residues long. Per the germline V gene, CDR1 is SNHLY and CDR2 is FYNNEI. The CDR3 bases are TGTGCCAGCACCGCCCCGGGACAGGGCGCGACCGGGGAGCTGTTTTTT. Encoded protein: CASTAPGQGATGELFF.

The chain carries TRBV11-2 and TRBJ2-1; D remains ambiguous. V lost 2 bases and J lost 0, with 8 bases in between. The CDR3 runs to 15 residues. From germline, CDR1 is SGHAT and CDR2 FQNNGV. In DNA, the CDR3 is TGTGCCAGCAGCTTACAACTGAGCTCCTACAATGAGCAGTTCTTC. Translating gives CASSLQLSSYNEQFF.

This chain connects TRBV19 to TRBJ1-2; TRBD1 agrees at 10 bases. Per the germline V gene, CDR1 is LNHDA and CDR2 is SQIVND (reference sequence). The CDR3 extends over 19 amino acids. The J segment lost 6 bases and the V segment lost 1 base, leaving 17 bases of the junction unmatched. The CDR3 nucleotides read TGTGCCAGTAGTATAGCGGGGGGGACAGGGGCGCTCCCTATGGATGGCTACACCTTC. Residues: CASSIAGGTGALPMDGYTF.

CDR3 nucleotides: TGTGCCAGCAGCCAAGCGACAGAAAGCTACACCTTC. This codes for CASSQATESYTF. J is TRBJ1-2 and V is TRBV4-2; maybe TRBD1 (5 bases). Germline loops: CDR1 LGHNA, CDR2 YNFKEQ. Between the trimmed V and J ends, which lost 1 base and 9 bases, there was a span of 9 bases. This CDR3 is built from 12 residues.

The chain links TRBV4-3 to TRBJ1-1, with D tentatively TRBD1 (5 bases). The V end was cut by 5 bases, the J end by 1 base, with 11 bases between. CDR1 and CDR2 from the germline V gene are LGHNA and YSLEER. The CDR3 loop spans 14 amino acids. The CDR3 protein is CASSIRGRNTEAFF. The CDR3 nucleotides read TGCGCCAGCAGCATACGGGGGAGGAACACTGAAGCTTTCTTT.

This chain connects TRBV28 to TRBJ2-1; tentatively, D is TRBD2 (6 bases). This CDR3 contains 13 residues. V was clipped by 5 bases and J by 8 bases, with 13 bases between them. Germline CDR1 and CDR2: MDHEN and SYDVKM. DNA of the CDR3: TGTGCCAGCAGTGCCGGACTACTAGATGAGCAGTTCTTC. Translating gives CASSAGLLDEQFF. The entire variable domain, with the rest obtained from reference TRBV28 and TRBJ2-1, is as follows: DVKVTQSSRYLVKRTGEKVFLECVQDMDHENMFWYRQDPGLGLRLIYFSYDVKMKEKGDIPEGYSVSREKKERFSLILESASTNQTSMYLCASSAGLLDEQFFGPGTRLTVL.

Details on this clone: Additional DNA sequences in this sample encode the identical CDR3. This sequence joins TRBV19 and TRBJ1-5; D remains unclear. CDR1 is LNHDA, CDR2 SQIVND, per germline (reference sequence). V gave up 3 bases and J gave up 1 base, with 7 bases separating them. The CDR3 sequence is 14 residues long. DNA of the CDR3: TGTGCCAGTAGTATTTCTGGCAGCAATCAGCCCCAGCATTTT. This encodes CASSISGSNQPQHF.

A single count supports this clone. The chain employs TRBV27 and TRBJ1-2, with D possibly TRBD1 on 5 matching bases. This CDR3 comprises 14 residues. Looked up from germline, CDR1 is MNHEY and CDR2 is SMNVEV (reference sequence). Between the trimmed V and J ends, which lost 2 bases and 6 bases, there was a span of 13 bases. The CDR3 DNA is TGTGCCAGCAGTTTAGGCAGGGCTGGGAATGGCTACACCTTC. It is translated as CASSLGRAGNGYTF.

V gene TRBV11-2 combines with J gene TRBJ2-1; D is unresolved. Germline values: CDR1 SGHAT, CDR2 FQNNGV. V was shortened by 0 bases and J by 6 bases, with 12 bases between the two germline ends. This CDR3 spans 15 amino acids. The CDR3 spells CASSLERSFPNEQFF. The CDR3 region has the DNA TGTGCCAGCAGCTTAGAGCGTTCGTTCCCCAATGAGCAGTTCTTC.

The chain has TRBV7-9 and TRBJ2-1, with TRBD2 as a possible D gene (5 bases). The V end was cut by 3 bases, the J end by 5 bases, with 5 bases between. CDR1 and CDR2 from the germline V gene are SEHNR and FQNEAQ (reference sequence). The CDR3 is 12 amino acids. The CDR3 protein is CASSLGDNEQFF. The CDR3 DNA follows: TGTGCCAGCAGCTTGGGAGACAATGAGCAGTTCTTC.

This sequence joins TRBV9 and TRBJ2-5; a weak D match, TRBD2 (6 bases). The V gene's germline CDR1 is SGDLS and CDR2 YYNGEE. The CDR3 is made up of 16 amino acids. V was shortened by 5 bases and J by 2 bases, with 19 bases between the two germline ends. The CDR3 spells CASSDAGTLNQETQYF. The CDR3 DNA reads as TGTGCCAGCAGTGATGCGGGGACCTTAAATCAAGAGACCCAGTACTTC.